This T cell receptor beta chain was recovered during a study of blood T cells in healthy people across ages. A second PCR, run for roughly 6 to 11 cycles, used a sample-barcoded 5' primer plus a J-beta primer mix. MiXCR, applied by TCRdb to the 5' RACE reads, yields one record per CDR3 protein. The data hold some 760,000 distinct CDR3 sequences, with roughly 25% observed a single time. The sample was also linked to a second study, of T cells of mothers and their children.

What was sequenced was blood. The TCR was taken from a boy aged 5-17 years in good health.

The CDR3 sequence is CASSPPTGDQPQHF. The DNA for the CDR3 is TGTGCCAGCTCACCACCGACAGGGGACCAGCCCCAGCATTTT. The V gene is TRBV18, the J gene TRBJ1-5; 8 bases are shared with TRBD1. Per germline, CDR1 KGHSH and CDR2 LQKENI. V gave up 0 bases and J gave up 7 bases; unmatched junction bases: 2. This CDR3 is built from 14 residues. Based on the CDR3 plus reference TRBV18 and TRBJ1-5, the full variable domain is NAGVMQNPRHLVRRRGQEARLRCSPMKGHSHVYWYRQLPEEGLKFMVYLQKENIIDESGMPKERFSAEFPKEGPSILRIQQVVRGDSAAYFCASSPPTGDQPQHFGDGTRLSIL.